The 4 T cell receptor beta chains below were found in one sample sequenced in a study. One entry per CDR3 protein, called by TCRdb with MiXCR from the RT-PCR reads. The top ten hold 3.6% of the sample, which has almost 700,000 distinct CDR3 sequences, 14% seen once. The sequenced material came from memory CD4+ T cells from blood. These receptors all come from a female donor in good health, serving as a healthy control.

This clonotype was recorded many times. The genes are TRBV6-5 and TRBJ2-4, with a tentative D call TRBD2 (6 bases). V shed 0 bases and J shed 1 base, with 13 bases lying between them. The CDR3 is made up of 17 amino acids. CDR1 is MNHEY and CDR2 is SVGAGI in the germline V gene. Written as DNA, the CDR3 is TGTGCCAGCAGTTACTCCACGGGAGTAGGTGCCAAAAACATTCAGTACTTC. Translating it yields CASSYSTGVGAKNIQYF.

At least ten counts were recorded for this clonotype. This chain uses TRBV20-1 with TRBJ2-5, with 9 bases that match TRBD2. The CDR3 extends over 13 amino acids. Germline-derived CDR1 and CDR2 are DFQATT and SNEGSKA (reference sequence). CDR3 DNA sequence: TGCAGGGCGGGGGGGGTCGCCCAAGAGACCCAGTACTTC. Translated, it gives CRAGGVAQETQYF.

This chain joins TRBV27 and TRBJ2-4; D is possibly TRBD2 (6 bases). This CDR3 is 15 amino acids long. V was shortened by 4 bases and J by 0 bases, with 10 bases between the two germline ends. CDR1 MNHEY and CDR2 SMNVEV come from the germline V gene (reference sequence). DNA for the CDR3: TGTGCCAGCAGTTCGGGGGTGACAGCCAAAAACATTCAGTACTTC. It yields the protein CASSSGVTAKNIQYF.

This clonotype was observed a handful of times. The chain couples TRBV6-5 to TRBJ1-5; D not resolved. Trimming removed 5 bases at V and 5 bases at J, with 16 bases between. This CDR3 contains 15 residues. Germline assignment: CDR1 MNHEY and CDR2 SVGAGI. The CDR3, as DNA: TGTGCCAGCAGTCCAGGCCCGGGAAGGCATCAGCCCCAGCATTTT. It yields the protein CASSPGPGRHQPQHF.